The 3 T cell receptor beta chains below come from one sample, sequenced in a study of identical twins. TCRdb itself ran the 5' RACE reads through MiXCR, one entry per CDR3 protein. The sample contains over 550,000 distinct CDR3 sequences, roughly 6.6% of which appear only once. These same data were also listed under a study on yellow fever vaccine responses in identical twins.

Sequencing input: PBMCs. The receptors shown here come from a young woman in good health.

This chain joins TRBV27 and TRBJ1-4, with TRBD1 matching over 7 bases. CDR3 length: 17 amino acids. Trimming took 6 bases from V and 0 from J; bases not matched to a gene: 10. From germline, CDR1 is MNHEY and CDR2 SMNVEV (reference sequence). In DNA, the CDR3 is TGTGCCAGCAGCCGGACAGGTTTGGGAGCAACTAATGAAAAACTGTTTTTT. It is translated as CASSRTGLGATNEKLFF.

This clonotype was observed at least ten times. The rearrangement joins TRBV12-3 or TRBV12-4 to TRBJ2-1, with TRBD2 matching over 10 bases. This CDR3 is 15 amino acids long. With 4 bases clipped from V and 3 bases from J, the junction kept 3 bases outside the gene matches. This CDR3 reads CASSSLAGVYNEQFF. DNA for the CDR3: TGTGCCAGCAGTTCCCTAGCGGGAGTCTACAATGAGCAGTTCTTC.

This rearrangement joins TRBV5-1 to TRBJ2-5; D is unclear. CDR1 and CDR2 (germline): SGHRS, YFSETQ. The CDR3 covers 16 residues. The germline V and J ends were trimmed by 2 bases and 1 base, with 15 bases remaining between them. CDR3 nucleotides: TGCGCCAGCAGCTTAGCCTTACTGGAGCCCCAAGAGACCCAGTACTTC. Amino acid sequence: CASSLALLEPQETQYF.